The present T cell receptor beta chain was sequenced within a study of blood T cell repertoires in COVID-19. Looking at the study overall: Italy, Spain and the United States were the sources of the convalescent and acute COVID-19 samples.

The assay was immunoSEQ multiplex PCR, and TCRdb's table has in-frame clones only and misses some. Altogether roughly 330,000 clones are present, 88% being singletons, with the ten largest covering 4%. The germline V gene encodes CDR1 LNHDA and CDR2 SQIVND (reference sequence). The length of the CDR3 is 15 residues. Trimming took 2 bases from V and 2 from J, leaving 12 bases between them. Sequencing input: peripheral blood. This sequence joins TRBV19 and TRBJ1-1; tentatively, D is TRBD1 (5 bases). The receptor's source is a woman between 50 and 59 years old with active or convalescent COVID-19. The CDR3, as DNA: TGTGCCAGTAGTATAAGCTGGGGGGGAAACACTGAAGCTTTCTTT. Protein product: CASSISWGGNTEAFF.